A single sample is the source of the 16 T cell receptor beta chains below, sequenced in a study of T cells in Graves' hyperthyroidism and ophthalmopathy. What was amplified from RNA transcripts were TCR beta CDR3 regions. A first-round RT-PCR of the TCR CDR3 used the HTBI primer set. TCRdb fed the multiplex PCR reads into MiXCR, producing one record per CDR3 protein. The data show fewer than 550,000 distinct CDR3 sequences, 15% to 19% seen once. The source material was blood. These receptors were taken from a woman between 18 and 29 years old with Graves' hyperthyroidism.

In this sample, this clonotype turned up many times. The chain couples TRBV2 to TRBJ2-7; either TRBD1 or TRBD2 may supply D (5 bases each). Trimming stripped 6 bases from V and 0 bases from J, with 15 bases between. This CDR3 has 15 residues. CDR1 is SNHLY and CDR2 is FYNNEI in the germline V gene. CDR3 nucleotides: TGTGCCAGCAGCAACTCCGGGACCGCCTCCTACGAGCAGTACTTC. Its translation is CASSNSGTASYEQYF.

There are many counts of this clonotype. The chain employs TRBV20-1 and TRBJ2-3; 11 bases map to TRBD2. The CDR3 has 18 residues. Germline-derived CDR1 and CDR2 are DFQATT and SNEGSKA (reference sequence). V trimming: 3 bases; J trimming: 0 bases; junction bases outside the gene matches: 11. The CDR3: CSASPPSGGPASTDTQYF. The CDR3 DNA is TGCAGTGCTAGCCCCCCTAGCGGGGGGCCTGCTAGCACAGATACGCAGTATTTT.

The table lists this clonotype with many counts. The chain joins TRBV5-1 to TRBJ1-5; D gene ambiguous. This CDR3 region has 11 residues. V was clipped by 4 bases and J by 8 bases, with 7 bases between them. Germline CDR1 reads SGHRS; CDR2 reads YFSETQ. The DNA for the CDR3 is TGCGCCAGCAGCCATCGCAAGCCCCAGCATTTT. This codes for CASSHRKPQHF.

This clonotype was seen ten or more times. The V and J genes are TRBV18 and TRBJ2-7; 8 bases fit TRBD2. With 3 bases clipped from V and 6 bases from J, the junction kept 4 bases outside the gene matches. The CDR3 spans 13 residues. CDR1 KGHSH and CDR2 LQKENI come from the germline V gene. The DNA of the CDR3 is TGTGCCAGCTCACCCTGGACTAGCTCCGAGCAGTACTTC. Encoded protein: CASSPWTSSEQYF. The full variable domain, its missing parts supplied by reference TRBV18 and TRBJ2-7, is NAGVMQNPRHLVRRRGQEARLRCSPMKGHSHVYWYRQLPEEGLKFMVYLQKENIIDESGMPKERFSAEFPKEGPSILRIQQVVRGDSAAYFCASSPWTSSEQYFGPGTRLTVT.

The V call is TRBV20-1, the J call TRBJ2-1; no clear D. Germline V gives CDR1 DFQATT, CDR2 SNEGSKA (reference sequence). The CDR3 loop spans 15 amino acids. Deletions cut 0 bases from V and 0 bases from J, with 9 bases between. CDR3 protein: CSARDLRSSYNEQFF. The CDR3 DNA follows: TGCAGTGCTAGAGATTTACGGAGCTCCTACAATGAGCAGTTCTTC.

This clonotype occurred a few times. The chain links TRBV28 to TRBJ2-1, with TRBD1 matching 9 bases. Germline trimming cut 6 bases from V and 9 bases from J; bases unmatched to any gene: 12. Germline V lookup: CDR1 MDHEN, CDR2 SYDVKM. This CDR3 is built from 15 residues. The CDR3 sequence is CASSTFRDRVGEQFF. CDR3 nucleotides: TGTGCCAGCAGCACATTCCGGGACAGGGTTGGTGAGCAGTTCTTC.

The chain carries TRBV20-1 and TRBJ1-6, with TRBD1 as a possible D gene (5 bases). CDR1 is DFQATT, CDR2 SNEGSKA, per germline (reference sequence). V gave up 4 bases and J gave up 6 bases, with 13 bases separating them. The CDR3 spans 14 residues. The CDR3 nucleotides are TGCAGTGCTACCCCGGGACGGTTTAATTCACCCCTCCACTTT. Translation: CSATPGRFNSPLHF.

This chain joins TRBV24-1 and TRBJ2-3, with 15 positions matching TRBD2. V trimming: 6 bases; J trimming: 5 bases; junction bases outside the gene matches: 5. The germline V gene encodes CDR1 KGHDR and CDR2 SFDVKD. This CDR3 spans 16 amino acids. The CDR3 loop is CATSWTSGGAKDTQYF. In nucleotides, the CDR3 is TGTGCCACCAGTTGGACTAGCGGGGGGGCGAAAGATACGCAGTATTTT.

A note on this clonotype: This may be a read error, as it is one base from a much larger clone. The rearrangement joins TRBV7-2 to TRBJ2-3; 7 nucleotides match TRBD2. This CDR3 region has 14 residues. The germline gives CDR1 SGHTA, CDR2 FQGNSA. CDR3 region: CASSLGGPIDTLYF. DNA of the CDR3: TGTGCCAGCAGCTTGGGAGGGCCAATAGATACGCTGTATTTT.

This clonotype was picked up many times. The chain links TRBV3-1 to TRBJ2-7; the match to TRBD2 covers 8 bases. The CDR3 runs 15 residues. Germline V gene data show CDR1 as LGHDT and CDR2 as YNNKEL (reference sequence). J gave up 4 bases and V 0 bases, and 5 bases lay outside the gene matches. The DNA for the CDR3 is TGTGCCAGCAGCCAAGACCGGCTAGCGGGTTACGAGCAGTACTTC. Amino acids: CASSQDRLAGYEQYF.

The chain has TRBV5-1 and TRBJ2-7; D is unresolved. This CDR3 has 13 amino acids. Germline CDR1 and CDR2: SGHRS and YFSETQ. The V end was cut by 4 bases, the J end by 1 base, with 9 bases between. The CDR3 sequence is CASSQTFSYEQYF. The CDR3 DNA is TGCGCCAGCAGCCAAACGTTTTCCTACGAGCAGTACTTC.

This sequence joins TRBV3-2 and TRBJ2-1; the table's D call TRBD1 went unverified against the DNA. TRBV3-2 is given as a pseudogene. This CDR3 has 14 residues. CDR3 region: CASSWGQGLDEQFF. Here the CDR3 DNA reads TGTGCCAGCAGCTGGGGACAGGGTCTCGATGAGCAGTTCTTC.

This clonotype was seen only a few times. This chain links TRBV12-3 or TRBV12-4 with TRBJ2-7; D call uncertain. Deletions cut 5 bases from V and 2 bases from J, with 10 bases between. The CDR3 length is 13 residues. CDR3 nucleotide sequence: TGTGCCAGCAGTCGGAGATTTGCCTACGAGCAGTACTTC. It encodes CASSRRFAYEQYF.

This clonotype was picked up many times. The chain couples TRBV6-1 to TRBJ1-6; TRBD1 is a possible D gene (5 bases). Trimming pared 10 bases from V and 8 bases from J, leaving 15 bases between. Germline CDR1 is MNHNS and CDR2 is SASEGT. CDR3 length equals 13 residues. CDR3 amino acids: CATEGTDHSPLHF. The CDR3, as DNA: TGTGCCACCGAAGGGACGGATCATTCACCCCTCCACTTT.

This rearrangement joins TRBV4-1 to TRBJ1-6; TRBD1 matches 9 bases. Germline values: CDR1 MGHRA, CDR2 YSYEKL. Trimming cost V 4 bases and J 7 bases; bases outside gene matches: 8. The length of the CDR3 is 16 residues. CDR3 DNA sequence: TGCGCCAGCAGCCCACGACAGGACAGGGGAAATTCACCCCTCCACTTT. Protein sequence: CASSPRQDRGNSPLHF.

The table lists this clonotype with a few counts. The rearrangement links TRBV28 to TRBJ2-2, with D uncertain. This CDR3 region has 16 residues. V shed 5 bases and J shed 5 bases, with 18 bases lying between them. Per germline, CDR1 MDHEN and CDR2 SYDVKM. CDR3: CASSLSRMGLTGELFF. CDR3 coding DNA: TGTGCCAGCAGTCTCTCTCGGATGGGATTGACCGGGGAGCTGTTTTTT.